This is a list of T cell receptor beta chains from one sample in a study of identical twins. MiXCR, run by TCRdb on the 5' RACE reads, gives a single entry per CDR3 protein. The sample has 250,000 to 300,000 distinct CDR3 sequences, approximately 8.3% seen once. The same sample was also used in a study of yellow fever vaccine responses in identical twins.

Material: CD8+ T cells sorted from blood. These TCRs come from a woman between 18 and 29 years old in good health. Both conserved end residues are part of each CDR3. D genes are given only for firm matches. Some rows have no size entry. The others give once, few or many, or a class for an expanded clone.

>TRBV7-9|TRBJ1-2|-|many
CASRRVLGDTF
TGTGCCAGCAGACGAGTCCTCGGGGACACCTTC
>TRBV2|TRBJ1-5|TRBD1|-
CASSMDRVVSQPQHF
TGTGCCAGCAGTATGGACAGGGTTGTCAGTCAGCCCCAGCATTTT
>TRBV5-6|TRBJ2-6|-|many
CASSFGAGGANVLTF
TGTGCCAGCAGCTTTGGCGCTGGTGGGGCCAACGTCCTGACTTTC
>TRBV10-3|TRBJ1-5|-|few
CAIPFGSREVTNQPQHF
TGTGCCATCCCCTTTGGGTCCAGGGAGGTAACAAATCAGCCCCAGCATTTT
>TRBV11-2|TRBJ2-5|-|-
CASSLDPTPQETQYF
TGTGCCAGCAGCTTAGATCCTACCCCACAAGAGACCCAGTACTTC
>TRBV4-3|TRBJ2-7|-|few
CASSQQRGAYEQYF
TGCGCCAGCAGCCAGCAGAGGGGCGCTTACGAGCAGTACTTC
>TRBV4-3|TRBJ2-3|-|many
CASSQDLVNTQYF
TGCGCCAGCAGCCAAGATCTTGTGAATACGCAGTATTTT
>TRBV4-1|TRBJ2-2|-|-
CASSQDPGARELFF
TGCGCCAGCAGCCAAGATCCTGGCGCCAGGGAGCTGTTTTTT
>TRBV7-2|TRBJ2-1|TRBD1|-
CASSLGQGAGQGVYEQFF
TGTGCCAGCAGCTTAGGGCAAGGGGCGGGACAGGGGGTGTATGAGCAGTTCTTC
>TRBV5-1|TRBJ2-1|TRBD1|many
CASTLQGNEQFF
TGCGCCAGCACCTTACAGGGGAATGAGCAGTTCTTC
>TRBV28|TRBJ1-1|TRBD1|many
CASLGQIGNTEAFF
TGTGCCAGCCTGGGACAGATCGGGAACACTGAAGCTTTCTTT
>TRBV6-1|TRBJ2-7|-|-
CASSDRAKNEQYF
TGTGCCAGCAGTGACAGGGCGAAGAACGAGCAGTACTTC
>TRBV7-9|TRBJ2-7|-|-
CASSPNQREQYF
TGTGCCAGCAGCCCTAATCAGCGGGAGCAGTACTTC
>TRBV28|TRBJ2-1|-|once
CASSLGILAEQFF
TGTGCCAGCAGTTTGGGGATCCTAGCGGAGCAGTTCTTC
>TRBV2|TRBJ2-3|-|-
CASKTGRADTQYF
TGTGCCAGCAAAACCGGACGTGCAGATACGCAGTATTTT
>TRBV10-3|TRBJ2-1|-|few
CAISGTEGAAHNEQFF
TGTGCCATCAGTGGAACCGAGGGTGCTGCCCACAATGAGCAGTTCTTC
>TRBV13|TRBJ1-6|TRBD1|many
CASSLALAGGDSPLHF
TGTGCCAGCAGCTTAGCGTTGGCAGGGGGTGATTCACCCCTCCACTTT
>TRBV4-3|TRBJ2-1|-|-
CASSQDLPLASYNEQFF
TGCGCCAGCAGCCAAGACTTGCCCCTAGCCTCCTACAATGAGCAGTTCTTC
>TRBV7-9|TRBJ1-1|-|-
CVSSLTPGGTEAFF
TGTGTCAGCAGCCTCACCCCCGGGGGCACTGAAGCTTTCTTT
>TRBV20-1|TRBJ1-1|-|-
CSAREFSYTEAFF
TGCAGTGCTAGAGAGTTTAGTTACACTGAAGCTTTCTTT
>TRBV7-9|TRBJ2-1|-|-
CASSLVTGGYEQFF
TGTGCCAGCAGCTTAGTCACCGGGGGCTATGAGCAGTTCTTC
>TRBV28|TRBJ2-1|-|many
CASSFPLSTGFF
TGTGCCAGCAGTTTCCCCCTAAGCACGGGGTTCTTC
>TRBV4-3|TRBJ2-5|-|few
CASSPGHDQETQYF
TGCGCCAGCAGCCCCGGACACGACCAAGAGACCCAGTACTTC
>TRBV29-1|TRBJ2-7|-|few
CSVEIGTGYEQYF
TGCAGCGTTGAGATAGGCACGGGATACGAGCAGTACTTC
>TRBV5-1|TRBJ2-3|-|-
CASSLVGGVSTDTQYF
TGCGCCAGCAGCTTGGTAGGCGGCGTAAGCACAGATACGCAGTATTTT
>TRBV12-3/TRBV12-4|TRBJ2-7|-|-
CASSFLTSSYEQYF
TGTGCCAGCAGCTTTCTTACCTCCTCCTACGAGCAGTACTTC
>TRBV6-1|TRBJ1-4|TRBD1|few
CASLRQGITTNEKLFF
TGTGCCAGCCTCCGACAGGGAATCACAACTAATGAAAAACTGTTTTTT
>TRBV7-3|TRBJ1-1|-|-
CASSSTGYGNTEAFF
TGTGCCAGCAGCTCAACAGGGTATGGTAACACTGAAGCTTTCTTT
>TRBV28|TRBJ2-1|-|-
CASSFGTTPYNEQFF
TGTGCCAGCAGTTTCGGTACGACACCTTACAATGAGCAGTTCTTC
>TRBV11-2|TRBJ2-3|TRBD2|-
CASSLAQRGPTDTQYF
TGTGCCAGCAGCTTAGCCCAGCGGGGACCCACAGATACGCAGTATTTT
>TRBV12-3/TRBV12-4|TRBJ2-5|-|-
CASSLFLAGSQVETQYF
TGTGCCAGCAGTTTGTTCCTAGCCGGGTCACAAGTGGAGACCCAGTACTTC
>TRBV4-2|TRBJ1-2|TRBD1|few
CASSQGGDRASFYGYTF
TGTGCCAGCAGCCAAGGGGGGGACAGGGCCTCCTTCTATGGCTACACCTTC
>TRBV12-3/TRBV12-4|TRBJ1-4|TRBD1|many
CASSPPRTGANEKLFF
TGTGCCAGCAGTCCCCCCAGGACAGGGGCTAATGAAAAACTGTTTTTT
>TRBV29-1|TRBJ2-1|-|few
CSARGVGQFF
TGCAGCGCACGAGGGGTGGGGCAGTTCTTC
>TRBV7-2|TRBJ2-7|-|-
CASSLILEQYEQYF
TGTGCCAGCAGCTTAATACTAGAGCAGTACGAGCAGTACTTC
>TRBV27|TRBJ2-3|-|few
CASSSLRVATDTQYF
TGTGCCAGCAGTTCCCTCAGGGTTGCCACAGATACGCAGTATTTT
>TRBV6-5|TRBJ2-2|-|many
CASSYSSGFLTGELFF
TGTGCCAGCAGTTACTCATCAGGGTTTCTAACCGGGGAGCTGTTTTTT
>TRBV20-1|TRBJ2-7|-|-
CSACQVNPYEQYF
TGCAGTGCTTGCCAGGTTAACCCCTACGAGCAGTACTTC
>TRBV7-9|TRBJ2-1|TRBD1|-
CASSYGQGFYNEQFF
TGTGCCAGCAGCTACGGACAGGGGTTCTACAATGAGCAGTTCTTC
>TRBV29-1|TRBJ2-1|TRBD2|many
CSVTLSGRNNEQFF
TGCAGCGTAACACTTAGCGGGAGGAACAATGAGCAGTTCTTC